The rows below give T cell receptor beta chains drawn from one sample of a study of cytomegalovirus exposure and HLA in healthy donors. The protocol was immunoSEQ multiplex PCR, while the TCRdb copy is restricted to in-frame clones and leaves out a portion. The sample shows around 100,000 clones, 65% to 80% of them seen only once. The specimen sequenced was PBMCs. Source of these receptors: a man aged 25 to 40 in good health and CMV-seropositive. CDR3s include the opening cysteine and the closing phenylalanine or tryptophan. A D gene is named only where the DNA matches it firmly. Clone size, where shown, is once, few, many, or a class for clones that have expanded.

TRBJ2-1 | 14 | NA | NA | TRBV5-1 | CASSLDSSYNEQFF | TGCGCCAGCAGCTTAGACAGTTCCTACAATGAGCAGTTCTTC
TRBJ1-5 | 16 | few | NA | TRBV2 | CASSGWLVSGNQPQHF | TGTGCCAGCAGTGGTTGGTTAGTATCGGGCAATCAGCCCCAGCATTTT
TRBJ2-2 | 17 | NA | TRBD2 | TRBV4-2 | CASSPQTAGEDTGELFF | TGTGCCAGCAGCCCCCAGACCGCGGGGGAGGACACCGGGGAGCTGTTTTTT
TRBJ2-3 | 14 | NA | TRBD2 | TRBV7-6 | CASSLAGGFDTQYF | TGTGCCAGCAGCTTAGCGGGGGGGTTCGATACGCAGTATTTT
TRBJ1-6 | 16 | NA | NA | TRBV5-1 | CASSLTRSSYNSPLHF | TGCGCCAGCAGCTTGACTAGGAGCTCCTATAATTCACCCCTCCACTTT
TRBJ2-5 | 12 | NA | NA | TRBV6-6 | CASSYEGETQYF | TGTGCCAGCAGTTACGAGGGAGAGACCCAGTACTTC
TRBJ2-3 | 12 | NA | NA | TRBV6-6 | CASAGDTDTQYF | TGTGCCAGCGCCGGGGACACAGATACGCAGTATTTT
TRBJ2-2 | 15 | NA | NA | TRBV5-4 | CASRSGRSYTGELFF | TGTGCCAGCAGGAGTGGAAGGAGCTACACCGGGGAGCTGTTTTTT
TRBJ2-1 | 15 | NA | TRBD1 | TRBV7-6 | CASSLTSGQGNEQFF | TGTGCCAGCAGCTTAACTTCGGGACAGGGAAATGAGCAGTTCTTC
TRBJ2-2 | 16 | NA | NA | TRBV7-7 | CASSVGRQDNAGELFF | TGTGCCAGCAGCGTGGGGAGACAGGATAACGCCGGGGAGCTGTTTTTT
TRBJ2-1 | 15 | few | TRBD2 | TRBV5-1 | CASSRTSGSYNEQFF | TGCGCCAGCAGTCGGACTAGCGGTTCCTACAATGAGCAGTTCTTC
TRBJ2-3 | 12 | medium-sized | NA | TRBV2 | CASSVGDLGQYF | TGTGCCAGCAGTGTAGGAGACTTGGGGCAGTATTTT
TRBJ1-2 | 13 | NA | NA | TRBV10-3 | CAISRTVNYGYTF | TGTGCCATCAGCAGAACAGTTAACTATGGCTACACCTTC
TRBJ2-7 | 13 | few | NA | TRBV29-1 | CSVTLRTQDEQYF | TGCAGCGTTACCTTGAGGACTCAGGACGAGCAGTACTTC
TRBJ2-1 | 13 | NA | NA | TRBV11-3 | CASSSGLYNEQFF | TGTGCCAGCAGCTCGGGACTCTACAATGAGCAGTTCTTC
TRBJ1-4 | 15 | NA | NA | TRBV6-5 | CASSYSGSTNEKLFF | TGTGCCAGCAGTTACTCCGGGTCAACTAATGAAAAACTGTTTTTT
TRBJ2-1 | 17 | few | NA | TRBV7-2 | CASSLAWEVLPYNEQFF | TGTGCCAGCAGCTTAGCATGGGAGGTCCTCCCGTACAATGAGCAGTTCTTC
TRBJ2-2 | 14 | NA | NA | TRBV6-5 | CASSYSRGGGELFF | TGTGCCAGCAGTTACTCCAGAGGTGGCGGGGAGCTGTTTTTT
TRBJ1-3 | 16 | NA | NA | TRBV5-5 | CASSQVASSSGNTIYF | TGTGCCAGCAGCCAGGTCGCCAGTAGCTCTGGAAACACCATATATTTT
TRBJ2-1 | 16 | NA | TRBD2 | TRBV9 | CASSVGVGGLYNEQFF | TGTGCCAGCAGCGTAGGTGTCGGGGGACTATACAATGAGCAGTTCTTC
TRBJ2-7 | 14 | NA | NA | TRBV18 | CASSPDRSSYEQYF | TGTGCCAGCTCACCTGACAGGTCCTCCTACGAGCAGTACTTC
TRBJ2-3 | 14 | NA | TRBD1 | TRBV7-9 | CASSWDRATDTQYF | TGTGCCAGCAGCTGGGACAGGGCAACAGATACGCAGTATTTT
TRBJ2-2 | 14 | once | NA | TRBV7-9 | CASSLAQEALELFF | TGTGCCAGCAGCTTAGCTCAGGAGGCTCTCGAGCTGTTTTTT
TRBJ2-7 | 14 | NA | NA | TRBV12-2 | CASRLDSRGGEQYF | TGTGCAAGTCGCTTAGACTCACGAGGGGGCGAGCAGTACTTC
TRBJ2-7 | 15 | NA | NA | TRBV18 | CASSPGSGARYEQYF | TGTGCCAGCTCACCAGGATCAGGGGCGCGGTACGAGCAGTACTTC
TRBJ2-5 | 16 | NA | TRBD1 | TRBV4-1 | CASQQGVGVARETQYF | TGCGCCAGTCAACAGGGGGTCGGGGTAGCTCGAGAGACCCAGTACTTC
TRBJ2-1 | 13 | NA | TRBD1 | TRBV30 | CAWSVEGATEQFF | TGTGCCTGGAGTGTTGAGGGGGCGACTGAGCAGTTCTTC
TRBJ1-2 | 15 | once | NA | TRBV4-1 | CASSQDGGDHYGYTF | TGCGCCAGCAGCCAAGATGGGGGGGATCACTATGGCTACACCTTC
TRBJ2-2 | 15 | NA | NA | TRBV19 | CASSAGGTDTGELFF | TGTGCCAGTAGTGCCGGGGGAACCGACACCGGGGAGCTGTTTTTT
TRBJ2-2 | 13 | NA | NA | TRBV7-9 | CASRSQGSGELFF | TGTGCCAGCAGGTCCCAGGGCTCCGGGGAGCTGTTTTTT
TRBJ1-2 | 17 | NA | TRBD1 | TRBV4-2 | CASSQNPTGASPYGYTF | TGTGCCAGCAGCCAAAACCCGACAGGGGCGAGCCCATATGGCTACACCTTC
TRBJ2-3 | 15 | NA | NA | TRBV30 | CAWGSRGFRTDTQYF | TGTGCCTGGGGTTCCCGGGGGTTCCGCACAGATACGCAGTATTTT
TRBJ1-1 | 15 | few | NA | TRBV2 | CAGRKGELANTEAFF | TGTGCCGGGCGAAAGGGGGAGTTGGCGAACACTGAAGCTTTCTTT
TRBJ1-2 | 15 | NA | TRBD1 | TRBV5-3 | CARSPGTAINYGYPF | TGTGCCAGAAGCCCCGGGACAGCTATTAACTATGGCTACCCCTTC
TRBJ2-7 | 13 | NA | NA | TRBV4-2 | CASSQAGAYEQYF | TGTGCCAGCAGCCAAGCGGGGGCCTACGAGCAGTACTTC
TRBJ1-4 | 16 | NA | NA | TRBV28 | CASRAPTGLGNEKLFF | TGTGCCAGCAGGGCCCCCACCGGGTTAGGTAATGAAAAACTGTTTTTT